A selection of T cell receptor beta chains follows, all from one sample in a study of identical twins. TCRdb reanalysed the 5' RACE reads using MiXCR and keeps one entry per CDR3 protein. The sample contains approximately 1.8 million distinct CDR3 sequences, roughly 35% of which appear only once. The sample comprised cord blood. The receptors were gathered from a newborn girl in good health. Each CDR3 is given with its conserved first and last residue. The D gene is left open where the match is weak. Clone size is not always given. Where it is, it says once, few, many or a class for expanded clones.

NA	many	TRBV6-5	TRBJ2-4	TGTGCCAGCAAGAGCGTAGCCAAAAACATTCAGTACTTC	CASKSVAKNIQYF
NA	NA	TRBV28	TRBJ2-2	TGTGCCAGCAGTTTCCGGGCCAGGGGATGGCCCGGGGAGCTGTTTTTT	CASSFRARGWPGELFF
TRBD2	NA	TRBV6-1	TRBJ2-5	TGTGCCAGCAGTCCAAGGACTAGTCTCCAAGAGACCCAGTACTTC	CASSPRTSLQETQYF
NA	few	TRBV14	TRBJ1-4	TGTGCCAGCAGCCGGCCGGGGAGGACTAATGAAAAACTGTTTTTT	CASSRPGRTNEKLFF
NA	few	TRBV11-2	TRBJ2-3	TGTGCCAGCAGCTTAGAATCCCCTAGCGCGAATACGCAGTATTTT	CASSLESPSANTQYF
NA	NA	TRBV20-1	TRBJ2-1	TGCAGTGCTAGAGACCCCTTGGGTAGCGGAGCATCCTACAATGAGCAGTTCTTC	CSARDPLGSGASYNEQFF
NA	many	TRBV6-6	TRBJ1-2	TGTGCCAGCAGTTTACACAAGTGGGGCTACACCTTC	CASSLHKWGYTF
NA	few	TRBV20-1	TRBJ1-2	TGCAGTGCCGTGGGTATACTTGGCTACACCTTC	CSAVGILGYTF
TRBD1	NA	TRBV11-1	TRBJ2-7	TGTGCCAGCAGCCGTGATCGACAGGGAGACCTCTACGAGCGGTACTTC	CASSRDRQGDLYERYF
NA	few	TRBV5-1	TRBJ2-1	TGCGCCAGCAGCTTTCGGGACCAAGGGGATGAGCAGTTCTTC	CASSFRDQGDEQFF
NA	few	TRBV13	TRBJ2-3	TGTGCCAGCAGCATTATAAATTACCGGGACTCCCACACAGATACGCAGTATTTT	CASSIINYRDSHTDTQYF
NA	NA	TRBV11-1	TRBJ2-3	TGTGCCAGCACCAAACTCCGCGTCAGCGGCCCTAGCACAGATACGCAGTATTTT	CASTKLRVSGPSTDTQYF
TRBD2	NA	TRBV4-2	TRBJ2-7	TGTGCCAGCAGCCAAGAGGGTGGACTAGCCTCCTACGAGCAGTACTTC	CASSQEGGLASYEQYF
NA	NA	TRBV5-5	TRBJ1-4	TGTGCCAGCAGCTTTGCAACAACTAATGAAAAACTGTTTTTT	CASSFATTNEKLFF
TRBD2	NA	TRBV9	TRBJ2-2	TGTGCCAGCAGCGTACTAGCGGGGGGGCCGAACACCGGGGAGCTGTTTTTT	CASSVLAGGPNTGELFF
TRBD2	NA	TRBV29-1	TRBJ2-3	TGCAGCGTTGTAAAGAGCGGGAGTAGCACAGATACGCAGTATTTT	CSVVKSGSSTDTQYF
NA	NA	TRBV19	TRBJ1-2	TGTGCCAGTAGTAGGGACGCACGGCGGACTAACTATGGCTACACCTTC	CASSRDARRTNYGYTF
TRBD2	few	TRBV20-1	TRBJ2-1	TGCAGTGCTAAGCCGGGACTAGCGGAATACAATGAGCAGTTCTTC	CSAKPGLAEYNEQFF
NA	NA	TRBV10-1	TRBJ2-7	TGCGCCAGCAGTCCTCGGGCGGGGGCCCGAACCTACGAGCAGTACTTC	CASSPRAGARTYEQYF
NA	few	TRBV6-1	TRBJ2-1	TGTGCCAGCAGTTCCCCGGGACGCCCGCTCTACAATGAGCAGTTCTTC	CASSSPGRPLYNEQFF
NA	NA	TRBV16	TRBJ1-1	TGTGCCAGCAGCCAATATGGCAGTAACACTGAAGCTTTCTTT	CASSQYGSNTEAFF
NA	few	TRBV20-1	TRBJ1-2	TGCAGTGCTAGGGGGCGTACTGCTAACTATGGCTACACCTTC	CSARGRTANYGYTF
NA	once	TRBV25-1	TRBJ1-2	TGTGCCAGCAGTGAATCTCGCGCGACGGGCGAGTATGGCTACACCTTC	CASSESRATGEYGYTF
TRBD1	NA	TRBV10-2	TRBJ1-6	TGCGCCAGCAGTAGTTTTGGACAGGCGTCTAATTCACCCCTCCACTTT	CASSSFGQASNSPLHF
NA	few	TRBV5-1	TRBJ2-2	TGCGCCAGCAGCCCACTAGTCGTGGACACCGGGGAGCTGTTTTTT	CASSPLVVDTGELFF
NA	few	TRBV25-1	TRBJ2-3	TGTGCCAGCAGTGAGTCGGCAGGTGGACGCACAGATACGCAGTATTTT	CASSESAGGRTDTQYF
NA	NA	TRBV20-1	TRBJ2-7	TGCAGTGCTAGAGTGGACAGCAATACCTACGAGCAGTACTTC	CSARVDSNTYEQYF
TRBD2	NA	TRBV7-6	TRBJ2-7	TGTGCCAGCAGCGTCGTAGCGGGGGCTACCTACGAGCAGTACTTC	CASSVVAGATYEQYF
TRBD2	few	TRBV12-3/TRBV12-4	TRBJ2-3	TGTGCCAGCAGCCCTACCCTTCGGGTACTAGCGGGGTCTAGCAGGGATACGCAGTATTTT	CASSPTLRVLAGSSRDTQYF
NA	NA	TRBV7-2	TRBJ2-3	TGTGCCAGCAGCTTAAGGTGGAGGGGGGAAAATACGCAGTATTTT	CASSLRWRGENTQYF
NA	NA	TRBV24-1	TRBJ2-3	TGTGCCACCAGTGATTTTGAGACCACAGATACGCAGTATTTT	CATSDFETTDTQYF
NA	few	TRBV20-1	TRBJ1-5	TGCAGTGCTAGACTGAGCAATCAGCCCCAGCATTTT	CSARLSNQPQHF
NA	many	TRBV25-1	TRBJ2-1	TGTGCCAGCAGTCGACATGCCTCCTACAATGAGCAGTTCTTC	CASSRHASYNEQFF
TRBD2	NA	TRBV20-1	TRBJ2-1	TGCAGTGCCCCGTTAGCGGGAGCCCCCGGGAATGAGCAGTTCTTC	CSAPLAGAPGNEQFF
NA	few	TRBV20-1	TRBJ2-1	TGCAGTGCTCGACTTGACAATGAGCAGTTCTTC	CSARLDNEQFF
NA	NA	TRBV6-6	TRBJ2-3	TGTGCCAGCAGTTACCGGCCTCTACTCACAGATACGCAGTATTTT	CASSYRPLLTDTQYF
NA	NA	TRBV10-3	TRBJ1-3	TGTGCCACCGGGGAGACAGGCGTCCGCTCTGGAAACACCATATATTTT	CATGETGVRSGNTIYF
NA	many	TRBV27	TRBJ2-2	TGTGCCAGCAGTTGGTCCGGGGAGCTGTTTTTT	CASSWSGELFF
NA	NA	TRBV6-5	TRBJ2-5	TGTGCCAGCAGTTACTCGACGTGGTACAATGAGCAGTACTTC	CASSYSTWYNEQYF
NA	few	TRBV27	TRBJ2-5	TGTGCCAGCAGTTTTGACACCTACAATGAGCAGTACTTC	CASSFDTYNEQYF
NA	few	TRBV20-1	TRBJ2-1	TGCAGTGCCAGAGATCCACTAACTCACAATGAGCAGTTCTTC	CSARDPLTHNEQFF
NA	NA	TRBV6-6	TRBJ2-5	TGTGCCAGCAGTTACTGGGGTAGCGAGGAGACCCAGTACTTC	CASSYWGSEETQYF
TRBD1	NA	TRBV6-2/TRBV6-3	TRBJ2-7	TGTGCCAGCAGTTACTCGAGACAGGGTCCCTATACCTACGAGCAGTACTTC	CASSYSRQGPYTYEQYF
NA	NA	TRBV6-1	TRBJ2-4	TGTGCCAGCAGTGAAGGCCTCCTAGTTTGGGCCAAAAACATTCAGTACTTC	CASSEGLLVWAKNIQYF
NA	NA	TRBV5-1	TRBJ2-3	TGCACCAGCAGCTTAGGCACAGATACGCAGTATTTT	CTSSLGTDTQYF
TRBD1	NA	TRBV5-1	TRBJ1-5	TGCGCCAGCAGCTTGACAGGGGATCCTAATCAGCCCCAGCATTTT	CASSLTGDPNQPQHF
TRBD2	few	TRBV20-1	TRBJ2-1	TGCAGTGCTAATCCAGCGGGAGCGCGATACAATGAGCAGTTCTTC	CSANPAGARYNEQFF
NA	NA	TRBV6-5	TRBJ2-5	TGTGCCAGCACCGCATCCCCGACACCTACCAGGGAGACCCAGTACTTC	CASTASPTPTRETQYF